This is a list of T cell receptor beta chains from one sample in a study of PD-1 blockade in classical Hodgkin lymphoma. Repertoires were generated with immunoSEQ multiplex PCR, while TCRdb's copy carries only in-frame clones and drops some. The profile shows tens of thousands of clones, approximately 94% of them singletons. The starting material was peripheral blood mononuclear cells (PBMCs), obtained at baseline. All receptors derive from a human donor with classical Hodgkin lymphoma. The CDR3 runs from the conserved cysteine through the conserved F or W. Fields, in order: J gene, D gene, clone size, V gene, CDR3 protein, CDR3 DNA. The D gene is left open where the match is weak. Part of the rows lack a size; the others show once, few, many or a class for expanded clones.

TRBJ2-3,TRBD1,.,TRBV7-9,CASSLGVEGTGWYF,TGTGCCAGCAGCTTAGGGGTGGAAGGGACAGGGTGGTATTTT
TRBJ1-4,.,.,TRBV5-1,CASSSERGREKLFF,TGCGCCAGCAGCTCTGAAAGGGGAAGGGAAAAACTGTTTTTT
TRBJ2-2,.,many,TRBV2,CASSGGELAPGELFF,TGTGCCAGCAGTGGTGGGGAGTTGGCCCCCGGGGAGCTGTTTTTT
TRBJ2-7,TRBD2,.,TRBV6-1,CASSESSPTSGRQYEQYF,TGTGCCAGCAGTGAATCTTCCCCTACTAGCGGGAGGCAATACGAGCAGTACTTC
TRBJ1-5,.,once,TRBV18,CASSPPIGANQPQHF,TGTGCCAGCTCACCACCGATCGGGGCGAATCAGCCCCAGCATTTT
TRBJ2-7,.,once,TRBV7-9,CASSSAGTPSSYEQYF,TGTGCCAGCAGCTCCGCCGGGACCCCTAGCTCCTACGAGCAGTACTTC
TRBJ2-7,TRBD2,.,TRBV5-1,CASSLNSGGSYEQYF,TGCGCCAGCAGCTTGAACAGCGGGGGTTCCTACGAGCAGTACTTC
TRBJ2-3,.,once,TRBV27,CASTDGRSTDTQYF,TGTGCCAGCACAGACGGACGTAGCACAGATACGCAGTATTTT
TRBJ1-2,.,.,TRBV5-1,CASSLNSRDGYTF,TGCGCCAGCAGCTTGAATTCCAGAGATGGCTACACCTTC
TRBJ2-2,.,medium-sized,TRBV29-1,CSVPTDTGELFF,TGCAGCGTCCCGACAGACACCGGGGAGCTGTTTTTT
TRBJ2-3,.,.,TRBV19,CASTPTQVSTDTQYF,TGTGCCAGTACCCCGACGCAGGTTAGCACAGATACGCAGTATTTT
TRBJ2-1,TRBD1,.,TRBV6-6,CASSYSSQGAYNEQFF,TGTGCCAGCAGTTACTCGTCACAGGGGGCTTACAATGAGCAGTTCTTC
TRBJ1-6,.,.,TRBV6-4,CASRSDGQHSPLHF,TGTGCCAGCAGGAGCGACGGCCAACATTCACCCCTCCACTTT
TRBJ2-5,TRBD2,.,TRBV14,CASSQDRLAGGFQETQYF,TGTGCCAGCAGCCAAGATAGGCTAGCGGGAGGGTTCCAAGAGACCCAGTACTTC
TRBJ2-3,.,.,TRBV27,CASSSAASTDTQYF,TGTGCCAGCAGTTCCGCGGCTAGCACAGATACGCAGTATTTT
TRBJ2-1,.,.,TRBV7-3,CASSLPSGASGTYNEQFF,TGTGCCAGCAGCTTACCCTCGGGGGCTAGCGGAACTTACAATGAGCAGTTCTTC
TRBJ2-7,.,.,TRBV5-1,CASSLWTVGNEQYF,TGCGCCAGCAGCTTATGGACCGTGGGGAACGAGCAGTACTTC
TRBJ2-7,.,.,TRBV10-3,CAIIVRGYEQYF,TGTGCCATCATTGTTCGCGGATACGAGCAGTACTTC
TRBJ1-2,TRBD1,.,TRBV2,CASRTGDHGYTF,TGTGCCAGCCGGACAGGGGACCATGGCTACACCTTC
TRBJ1-2,.,once,TRBV6-5,CASSRANYGYTF,TGTGCCAGCAGTAGGGCTAACTATGGCTACACCTTC
TRBJ2-5,TRBD2,.,TRBV15,CATSGGDQETQYF,TGTGCCACCAGCGGGGGGGACCAAGAGACCCAGTACTTC
TRBJ1-2,.,once,TRBV19,CASSRPDSGGYTF,TGTGCCAGTAGTCGGCCGGACTCGGGCGGCTACACCTTC
TRBJ1-4,TRBD1,once,TRBV6-5,CASSQGVLNEKLFF,TGTGCCAGCAGTCAGGGGGTCCTTAATGAAAAACTGTTTTTT
TRBJ1-5,TRBD1,.,TRBV27,CANQIPRDRDSWDNQPQHF,TGTGCCAACCAGATTCCCCGGGACAGGGATTCTTGGGACAATCAGCCCCAGCATTTT
TRBJ1-1,.,.,TRBV2,CASSEESSEAFF,TGTGCCAGCAGTGAAGAATCGTCTGAAGCTTTCTTT
TRBJ2-5,TRBD2,.,TRBV5-8,CASSFWTSGSQETQYF,TGTGCCAGCAGCTTTTGGACAAGCGGGAGTCAAGAGACCCAGTACTTC
TRBJ2-2,TRBD1,few,TRBV6-5,CASSYPGTGATGELFF,TGTGCCAGCAGTTACCCCGGGACAGGGGCCACCGGGGAGCTGTTTTTT
TRBJ1-4,TRBD1,.,TRBV30,CAWMLGTDEKLFF,TGTGCCTGGATGTTGGGGACAGATGAAAAACTGTTTTTT
TRBJ2-6,TRBD1,.,TRBV23-1,CASSQFPTGDRGANVLTF,TGCGCCAGCAGTCAATTTCCGACAGGGGATCGTGGGGCCAACGTCCTGACTTTC
TRBJ1-5,TRBD1,.,TRBV12-5,CASAIGQGPNQPQHF,TGTGCTAGTGCCATAGGACAGGGCCCCAATCAGCCCCAGCATTTT
TRBJ1-3,.,.,TRBV7-6,CASSRTVGNTIYF,TGTGCCAGCAGCCGGACGGTCGGAAACACCATATATTTT
TRBJ2-1,.,.,TRBV21-1,CASSSAEGEQFF,TGTGCCAGCAGCTCAGCGGAGGGTGAGCAGTTCTTC